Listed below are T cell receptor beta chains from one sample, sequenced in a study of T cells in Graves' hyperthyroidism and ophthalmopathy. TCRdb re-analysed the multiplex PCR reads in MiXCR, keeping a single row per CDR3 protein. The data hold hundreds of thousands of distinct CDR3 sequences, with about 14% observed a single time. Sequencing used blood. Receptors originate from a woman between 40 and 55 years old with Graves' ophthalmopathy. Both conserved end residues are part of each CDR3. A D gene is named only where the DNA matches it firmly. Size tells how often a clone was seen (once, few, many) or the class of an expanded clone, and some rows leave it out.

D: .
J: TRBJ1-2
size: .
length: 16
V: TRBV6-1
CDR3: CASNPRLGRVSYGYTF
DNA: TGTGCCAGCAACCCCCGATTGGGGCGGGTGAGCTATGGCTACACCTTC

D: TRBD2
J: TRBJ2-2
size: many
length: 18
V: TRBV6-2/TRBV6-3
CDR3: CASSYSTSGRTNTGELFF
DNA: TGTGCCAGCAGTTACTCCACTAGCGGGAGGACGAACACCGGGGAGCTGTTTTTT

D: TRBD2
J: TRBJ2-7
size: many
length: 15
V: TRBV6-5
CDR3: CASSYGAGGTYEQYF
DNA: TGTGCCAGCAGTTACGGCGCGGGAGGCACCTACGAGCAGTACTTC

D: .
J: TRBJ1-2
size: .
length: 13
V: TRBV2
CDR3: CASSVGAGYGYTF
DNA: TGTGCCAGCAGTGTGGGGGCTGGCTATGGCTACACCTTC

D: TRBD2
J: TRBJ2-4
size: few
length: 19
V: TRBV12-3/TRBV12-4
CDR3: CASSWTSGRLDVAKNIQYF
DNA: TGTGCCAGCAGCTGGACTAGCGGCAGACTCGATGTAGCCAAAAACATTCAGTACTTC

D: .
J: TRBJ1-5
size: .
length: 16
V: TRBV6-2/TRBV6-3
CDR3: CASRPGGIGANQPQHF
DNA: TGTGCCAGCAGACCCGGGGGTATCGGGGCCAATCAGCCCCAGCATTTT

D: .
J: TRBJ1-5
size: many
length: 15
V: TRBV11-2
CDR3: CASSDLSQVGQPQHF
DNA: TGTGCCAGCAGCGACCTTTCCCAGGTTGGGCAGCCCCAGCATTTT

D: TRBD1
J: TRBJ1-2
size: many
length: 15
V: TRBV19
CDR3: CASHGTGGLSGGYTF
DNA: TGTGCCAGCCACGGGACAGGGGGCCTATCCGGCGGCTACACCTTC

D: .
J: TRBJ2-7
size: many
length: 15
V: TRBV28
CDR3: CASRPSLRPSSEQYF
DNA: TGTGCCAGCAGACCAAGTTTGAGACCCTCCTCTGAGCAGTACTTC

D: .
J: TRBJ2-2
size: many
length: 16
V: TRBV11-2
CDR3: CANSLVGGNVAGELFF
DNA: TGTGCCAACAGCTTAGTTGGGGGGAATGTGGCCGGGGAGCTGTTTTTT

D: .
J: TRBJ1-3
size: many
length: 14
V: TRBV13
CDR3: CASSAWGPGNTIYF
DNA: TGTGCCAGCAGCGCCTGGGGGCCCGGAAACACCATATATTTT

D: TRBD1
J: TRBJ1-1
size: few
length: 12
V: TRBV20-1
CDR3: CSALQGASEAFF
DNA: TGCAGTGCACTACAGGGGGCCTCTGAAGCTTTCTTT

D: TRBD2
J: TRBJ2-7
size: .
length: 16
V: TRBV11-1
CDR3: CASTVGAGTSSYEQYF
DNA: TGTGCCAGCACCGTTGGGGCCGGGACTAGCTCCTACGAGCAGTACTTC

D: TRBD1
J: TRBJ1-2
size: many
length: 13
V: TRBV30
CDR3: CAWTPGTVSGYTF
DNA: TGTGCCTGGACTCCCGGGACAGTCAGTGGCTACACCTTC

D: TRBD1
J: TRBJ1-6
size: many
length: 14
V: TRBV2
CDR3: CASRGQGFNSPLHF
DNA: TGTGCCAGCAGGGGACAGGGTTTTAATTCACCCCTCCACTTT

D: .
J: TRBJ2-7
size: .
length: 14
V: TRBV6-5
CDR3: CASSYRPSLYEQYF
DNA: TGTGCCAGCAGTTATCGACCTTCCCTTTACGAGCAGTACTTC

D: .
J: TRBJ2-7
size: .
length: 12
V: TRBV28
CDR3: CASTQSRGWQYF
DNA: TGTGCCAGCACCCAATCCCGTGGGTGGCAGTACTTC

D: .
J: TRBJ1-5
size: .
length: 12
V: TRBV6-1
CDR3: CASGYSNQSQHF
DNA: TGTGCCAGCGGGTATAGCAATCAGTCCCAGCATTTT

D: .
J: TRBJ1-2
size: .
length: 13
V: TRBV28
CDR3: CASRSNGGYGYTF
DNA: TGTGCCAGCAGGTCAAACGGAGGATATGGCTACACCTTC

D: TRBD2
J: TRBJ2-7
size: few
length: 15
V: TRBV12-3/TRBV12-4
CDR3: CASSPTLAGGYEQYF
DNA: TGTGCCAGCTCCCCCACGCTCGCCGGGGGGTACGAGCAGTACTTC

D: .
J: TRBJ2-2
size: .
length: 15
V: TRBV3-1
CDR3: CASSQDLGIGGELFF
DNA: TGTGCCAGCAGCCAAGATCTCGGGATAGGAGGGGAGCTGTTTTTT

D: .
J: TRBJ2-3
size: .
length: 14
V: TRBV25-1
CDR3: CASSETPQRDTQYF
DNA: TGTGCCAGCAGTGAAACCCCGCAAAGGGATACGCAGTATTTT

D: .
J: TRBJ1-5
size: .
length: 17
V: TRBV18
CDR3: CASSPVARTANNQPQHF
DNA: TGTGCCAGCTCACCAGTGGCGAGGACAGCTAACAATCAGCCCCAGCATTTT

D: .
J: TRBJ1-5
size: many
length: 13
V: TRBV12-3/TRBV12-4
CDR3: CASSFSYNQPQHF
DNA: TGTGCCAGCAGTTTCAGCTACAATCAGCCCCAGCATTTT

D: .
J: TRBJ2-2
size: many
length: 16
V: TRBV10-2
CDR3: CASSERTATNTGELFF
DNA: TGCGCCAGCAGTGAGCGGACGGCGACGAACACCGGGGAGCTGTTTTTT

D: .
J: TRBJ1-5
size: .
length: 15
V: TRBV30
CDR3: CAWSPLHLGDQPQHF
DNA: TGTGCCTGGAGTCCATTGCATCTCGGCGATCAGCCCCAGCATTTT

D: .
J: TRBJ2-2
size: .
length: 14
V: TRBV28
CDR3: CASSTNSRNGELFF
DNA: TGTGCCAGCAGTACCAACAGCAGGAACGGGGAGCTGTTTTTT

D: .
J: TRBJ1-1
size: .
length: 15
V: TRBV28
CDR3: CASSFLLSGRTEAFF
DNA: TGTGCCAGCAGTTTTCTTCTCTCGGGGCGGACTGAAGCTTTCTTT

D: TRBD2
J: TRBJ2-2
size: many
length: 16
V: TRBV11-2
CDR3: CASRLGLAGHTGELFF
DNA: TGTGCCAGCAGACTAGGACTAGCGGGACACACCGGGGAGCTGTTTTTT

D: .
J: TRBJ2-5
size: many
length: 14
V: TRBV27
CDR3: CASKRQLLQETQYF
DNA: TGTGCCAGCAAGAGACAGCTGCTCCAAGAGACCCAGTACTTC

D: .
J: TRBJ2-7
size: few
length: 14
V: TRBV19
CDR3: CASSSGTTVYEQYF
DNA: TGTGCCAGTAGCTCCGGGACGACAGTCTACGAGCAGTACTTC

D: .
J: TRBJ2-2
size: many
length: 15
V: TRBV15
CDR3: CATSTQGRHTGELFF
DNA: TGTGCCACCAGCACTCAGGGCAGGCACACCGGGGAGCTGTTTTTT

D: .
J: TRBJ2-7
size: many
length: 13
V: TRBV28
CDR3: CASNFGSSYEQYF
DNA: TGTGCCAGCAACTTCGGTAGTTCTTACGAGCAGTACTTC

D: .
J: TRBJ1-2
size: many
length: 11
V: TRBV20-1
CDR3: CSAWGGGGYTF
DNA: TGCAGTGCTTGGGGCGGGGGCGGCTACACCTTC

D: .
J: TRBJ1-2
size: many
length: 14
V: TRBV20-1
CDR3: CSAETGGANYGYTF
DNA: TGCAGTGCCGAGACAGGAGGAGCTAACTATGGCTACACCTTC

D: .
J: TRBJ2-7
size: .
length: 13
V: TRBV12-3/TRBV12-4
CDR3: CASRRASGLEQYF
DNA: TGCGCCAGCAGGCGAGCTTCAGGGCTCGAGCAGTACTTC

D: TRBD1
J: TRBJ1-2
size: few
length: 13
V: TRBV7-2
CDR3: CASRGQGMDGYTF
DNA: TGTGCCAGCAGGGGACAGGGGATGGATGGCTACACCTTC

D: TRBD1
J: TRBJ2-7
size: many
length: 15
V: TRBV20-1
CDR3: CSARELRDSTYEQYF
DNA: TGCAGTGCTAGAGAGTTACGGGACAGCACCTACGAGCAGTACTTC

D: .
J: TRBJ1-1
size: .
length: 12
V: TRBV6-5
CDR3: CASSYPDRQAFF
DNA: TGTGCCAGCAGTTACCCAGACAGGCAAGCTTTCTTT

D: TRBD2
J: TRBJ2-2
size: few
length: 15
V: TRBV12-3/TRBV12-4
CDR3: CASSWGPGGTGELFF
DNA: TGTGCCAGCAGTTGGGGCCCCGGGGGGACTGGGGAGCTGTTTTTT

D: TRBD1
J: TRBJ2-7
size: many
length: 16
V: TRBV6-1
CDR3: CASSEGRGTGIPEQYF
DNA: TGTGCCAGCAGTGAAGGCCGGGGGACAGGGATCCCCGAGCAGTACTTC